The clone carrying this TCR beta chain was picked up many times. Its antigen is as yet unknown. These data come from a study of T cells in Graves' hyperthyroidism and ophthalmopathy. General study findings and limits: The model's output predicted ophthalmopathy at a median of around 7 months prior to onset. Within blood appeared most thyroid clonotypes that had expanded above 0.001.

This CDR3 contains 18 residues. V lost 5 bases to trimming and J lost 6 bases; unmatched junction nucleotides: 12. The V gene's germline CDR1 is MNHEY and CDR2 SMNVEV (reference sequence). TCR beta CDR3 regions were amplified from RNA transcripts. First-round RT-PCR targeting the TCR CDR3 was performed with the HTBI primer set. MiXCR, applied by TCRdb to the multiplex PCR reads, yields one record per CDR3 protein. The sample includes 400,000 to 450,000 distinct CDR3 sequences, roughly 14% of them seen just once. Lactation, pregnancy, other autoimmune disease or uncontrolled infection led to exclusion of patients.

This chain links TRBV27 with TRBJ2-1; 14 bases line up with TRBD2. The TCR comes from a man between 18 and 29 years old with Graves' ophthalmopathy. Sequenced material: blood. The CDR3 DNA follows: TGTGCCAGCAGTGAGGGACTAGCGGGAGCACAGGTGGGCAATGAGCAGTTCTTC. Translation: CASSEGLAGAQVGNEQFF.